This T cell receptor beta chain originates from a study of beta chain features in type 1 diabetes. Study results and caveats: Within each of all four CD4+ subsets, Type 1 diabetes patients had TCRB CDR3s that were moderately but significantly shorter.

Trimming stripped 1 base from V and 4 bases from J, with 7 bases between. CDR3 length: 13 residues. The germline V gene encodes CDR1 KGHSH and CDR2 LQKENI. To note about this clone: Its specificity is not known. Other DNA sequences from this sample encode an identical CDR3 as well.

Expressed TCRB transcripts were sequenced because the entire RNA isolate underwent reverse transcription. Using immunoSEQ multiplex PCR, the repertoire was profiled, and TCRdb retains in-frame clones only, with some absent. The sample holds more than 250,000 clones, about a fifth seen once. This chain uses TRBV18 with TRBJ2-5; maybe TRBD2 (6 bases). Sequencing was done on a sample of naive CD4+ T cells from blood. The sequence came from a woman in her forties with type 1 diabetes. This CDR3 reads CASSPQGGETQYF. As DNA, the CDR3 is TGTGCCAGCTCACCACAGGGAGGAGAGACCCAGTACTTC.